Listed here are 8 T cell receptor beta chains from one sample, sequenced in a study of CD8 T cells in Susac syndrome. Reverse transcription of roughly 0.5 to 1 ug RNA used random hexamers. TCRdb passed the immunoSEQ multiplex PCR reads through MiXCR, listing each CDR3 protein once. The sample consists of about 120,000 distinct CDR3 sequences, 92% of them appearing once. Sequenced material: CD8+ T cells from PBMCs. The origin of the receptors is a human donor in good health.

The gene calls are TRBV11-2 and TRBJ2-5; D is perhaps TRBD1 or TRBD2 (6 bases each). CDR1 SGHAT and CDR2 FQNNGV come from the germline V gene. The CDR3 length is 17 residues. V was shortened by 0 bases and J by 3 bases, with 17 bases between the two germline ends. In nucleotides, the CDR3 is TGTGCCAGCAGCTTAGATCGGCCCGGGGGCGTGGAAGAGACCCAGTACTTC. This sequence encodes CASSLDRPGGVEETQYF.

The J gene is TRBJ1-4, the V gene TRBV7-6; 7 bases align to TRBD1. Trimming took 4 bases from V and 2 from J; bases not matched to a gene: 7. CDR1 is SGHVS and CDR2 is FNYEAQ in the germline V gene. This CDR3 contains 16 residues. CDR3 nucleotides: TGTGCCAGCAGCTACCAGACAGGGAATACTAATGAAAAACTGTTTTTT. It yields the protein CASSYQTGNTNEKLFF.

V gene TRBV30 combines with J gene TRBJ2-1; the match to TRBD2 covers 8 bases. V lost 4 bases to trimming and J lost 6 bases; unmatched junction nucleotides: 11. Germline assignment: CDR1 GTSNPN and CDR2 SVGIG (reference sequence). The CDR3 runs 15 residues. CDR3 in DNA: TGTGCCTGGATACCGCTATCGGGAGGGACCAATGAGCAGTTCTTC. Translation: CAWIPLSGGTNEQFF.

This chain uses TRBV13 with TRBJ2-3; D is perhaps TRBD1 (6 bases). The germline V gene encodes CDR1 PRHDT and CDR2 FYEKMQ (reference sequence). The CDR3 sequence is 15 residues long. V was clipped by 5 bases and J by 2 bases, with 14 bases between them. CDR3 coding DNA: TGTGCCAGCAGCCAGGGGCAGGGAACCACAGATACGCAGTATTTT. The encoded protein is CASSQGQGTTDTQYF.

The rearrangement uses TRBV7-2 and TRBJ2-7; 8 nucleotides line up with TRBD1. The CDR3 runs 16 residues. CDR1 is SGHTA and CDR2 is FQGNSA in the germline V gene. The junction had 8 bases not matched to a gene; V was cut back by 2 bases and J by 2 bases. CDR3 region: CASSLMQGALPYEQYF. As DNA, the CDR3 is TGTGCCAGCAGCTTAATGCAGGGGGCGCTTCCCTACGAGCAGTACTTC. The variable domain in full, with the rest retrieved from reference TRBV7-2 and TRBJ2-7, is GAGVSQSPSNKVTEKGKDVELRCDPISGHTALYWYRQSLGQGLEFLIYFQGNSAPDKSGLPSDRFSAERTGGSVSTLTIQRTQQEDSAVYLCASSLMQGALPYEQYFGPGTRLTVT.

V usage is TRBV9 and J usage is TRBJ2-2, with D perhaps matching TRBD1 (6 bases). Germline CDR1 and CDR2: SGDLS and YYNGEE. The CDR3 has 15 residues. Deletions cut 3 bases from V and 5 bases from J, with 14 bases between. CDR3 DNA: TGTGCCAGCAGCGCAGGGGTAGTTTCTACCGGGGAGCTGTTTTTT. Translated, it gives CASSAGVVSTGELFF.

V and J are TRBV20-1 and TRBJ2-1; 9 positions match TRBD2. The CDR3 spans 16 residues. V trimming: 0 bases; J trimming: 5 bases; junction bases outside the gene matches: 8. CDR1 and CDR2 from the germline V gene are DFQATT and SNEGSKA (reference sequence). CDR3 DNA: TGCAGTGCTAGAGATAACCCGACTAGCGGCGACAATGAGCAGTTCTTC. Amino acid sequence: CSARDNPTSGDNEQFF.

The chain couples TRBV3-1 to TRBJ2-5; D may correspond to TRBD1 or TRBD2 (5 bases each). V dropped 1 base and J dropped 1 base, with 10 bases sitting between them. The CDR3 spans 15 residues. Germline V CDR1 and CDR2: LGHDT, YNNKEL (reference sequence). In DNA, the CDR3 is TGTGCCAGCAGCCAAGTAGGGGACGGCCAAGAGACCCAGTACTTC. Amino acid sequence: CASSQVGDGQETQYF.